Shown below are 15 T cell receptor beta chains from a single sample sequenced in a study of blood T cell repertoires in COVID-19. Clones were read by immunoSEQ multiplex PCR, and TCRdb kept only the in-frame ones, dropping some. The sample has approximately 270,000 clones; approximately 85% are singletons. Sequencing was done on a sample of peripheral blood. The receptor set was obtained from a human donor with COVID-19, enrolled during active disease. The donor label of this sample is uncertain.

This clone was recorded once. The rearrangement joins TRBV7-2 to TRBJ2-7; 8 nucleotides align to TRBD2. The ends lost 4 bases at V and 1 base at J; junction bases unmatched: 9. CDR3 size: 16 residues. CDR1 is SGHTA, CDR2 FQGNSA, per germline. Here the CDR3 reads CASSSLSGTSSYEQYF. CDR3 DNA: TGTGCCAGCAGCTCCCTTAGCGGGACAAGTTCCTACGAGCAGTACTTC.

The chain links TRBV11-2 to TRBJ1-2; possibly TRBD1 for D (6 bases). The CDR3 has 15 amino acids. V was trimmed by 3 bases and J by 5 bases, leaving 16 bases between them. The germline gives CDR1 SGHAT, CDR2 FQNNGV. The CDR3 bases are TGTGCCAGCAGCTTGGACAGACAGGCAAGTTATGGCTACACCTTC. This codes for CASSLDRQASYGYTF.

The V gene is TRBV7-8, the J gene TRBJ1-4; weak D call: TRBD1 (5 bases). Germline CDR1 is SGHVS and CDR2 is FQNEAQ. Trimming pared 4 bases from V and 4 bases from J, leaving 13 bases between. The CDR3 extends over 15 amino acids. The CDR3 DNA reads as TGTGCCAGCAGCTCGGACGGGACTATTAATGAAAAACTGTTTTTT. It specifies CASSSDGTINEKLFF.

The genes are TRBV9 and TRBJ2-2; possibly TRBD1 for D (5 bases). Germline CDR1 SGDLS, CDR2 YYNGEE. Trimming removed 6 bases from V and 7 bases from J, with 7 bases in between. CDR3 size: 11 residues. The CDR3 protein is CASNQGGELFF. CDR3 nucleotides: TGTGCCAGCAACCAGGGCGGGGAGCTGTTTTTT.

The chain is built from TRBV29-1 and TRBJ2-2; tentative D call: TRBD1 (7 bases). In germline, CDR1 is SQVTM, CDR2 ANQGSEA. The CDR3 contains 13 residues. With 5 bases removed from V and 4 bases from J, the gap between germline ends came to 11 bases. In DNA, the CDR3 is TGCAGCGTTTCCCAGGGGGGCACCGGGGAGCTGTTTTTT. Translation: CSVSQGGTGELFF.

In its sample, this clone was seen once. The chain uses TRBV28 and TRBJ2-2, with unresolved D. CDR3 length: 14 amino acids. Trimming left V 6 bases short and J 1 base short, with 9 bases between. Germline assignment: CDR1 MDHEN and CDR2 SYDVKM. CDR3 loop: CASRSAGNTGELFF. CDR3 DNA sequence: TGTGCCAGCAGGTCGGCAGGGAACACCGGGGAGCTGTTTTTT.

The chain combines TRBV7-2 with TRBJ2-2; the D gene is possibly TRBD2 (5 bases). Deletions cut 6 bases from V and 1 base from J, with 12 bases between. This CDR3 region has 15 residues. Germline assignment: CDR1 SGHTA and CDR2 FQGNSA. CDR3 in DNA: TGTGCCAGCAGTCCTCTCCGGGGGAACACCGGGGAGCTGTTTTTT. This translates into CASSPLRGNTGELFF.

The chain recombines TRBV28 with TRBJ1-4; possibly TRBD1 for D (6 bases). V lost 6 bases, J lost 0 bases, and 17 bases lay in between. CDR1 and CDR2 from the germline V gene are MDHEN and SYDVKM. This CDR3 has 17 residues. In nucleotides, the CDR3 is TGTGCCAGCAGCTCAGCGGCGTACAGGGCAACTAATGAAAAACTGTTTTTT. Translating gives CASSSAAYRATNEKLFF.

The chain has TRBV3-1 (or the pseudogene TRBV3-2) and TRBJ2-5, with D tentatively TRBD2 (5 bases). This CDR3 is built from 13 residues. Trimming took 3 bases from V and 4 from J, leaving 9 bases between them. Germline CDR1 LGHDT, CDR2 YNNKEL (reference sequence). This chain's CDR3 is CASSQAGPETQYF. CDR3 nucleotide sequence: TGTGCCAGCAGCCAGGCGGGCCCAGAGACCCAGTACTTC.

The chain's CDR3 is CASSLGSGTPRNEQFF. DNA of the CDR3: TGCGCCAGCAGCTTGGGTAGCGGGACCCCCCGCAATGAGCAGTTCTTC. The chain carries TRBV5-1 and TRBJ2-1, with 8 bases identical to TRBD2. V lost 0 bases, J lost 6 bases, and 8 bases stayed unmatched. There are 16 residues in the CDR3. The germline V gene has CDR1 SGHRS and CDR2 YFSETQ.

This chain links TRBV27 with TRBJ2-1; TRBD2 aligns across 10 bases. This CDR3 is 21 amino acids long. Germline V gives CDR1 MNHEY, CDR2 SMNVEV (reference sequence). V trimming: 5 bases; J trimming: 0 bases; junction bases outside the gene matches: 19. The CDR3 region has the DNA TGTGCCAGCAGTCTAATCCCCCCGGGACTAGCGTCCCCCTCCTCCTACAATGAGCAGTTCTTC. Protein product: CASSLIPPGLASPSSYNEQFF.

The chain links TRBV9 to TRBJ1-1; TRBD1 matches at 7 bases. V shed 1 base, J shed 7 bases, and the junction held 10 bases outside the gene matches. From germline, CDR1 is SGDLS and CDR2 YYNGEE. The CDR3 has 15 amino acids. The CDR3 loop is CASSVLTGTDDEAFF. The CDR3 DNA reads as TGTGCCAGCAGCGTACTGACAGGGACCGATGATGAAGCTTTCTTT.

The CDR3 protein is CASSTGQGSAQYF. The CDR3 DNA reads as TGTGCCAGCAGCACTGGACAGGGTTCGGCCCAGTACTTC. The chain has TRBV7-8 and TRBJ2-5, with 8 bases lining up with TRBD1. The trim removed 5 bases at V and 9 bases at J, leaving 8 bases unmatched. This CDR3 is 13 amino acids long. CDR1 is SGHVS, CDR2 FQNEAQ, per germline.

This clone was recorded at least ten times. The J gene is TRBJ2-7, the V gene TRBV27, with TRBD1 identical over 10 bases. The CDR3 runs to 15 residues. J gave up 3 bases and V 8 bases, and 10 bases lay outside the gene matches. The V gene's germline CDR1 is MNHEY and CDR2 SMNVEV (reference sequence). The CDR3 bases are TGTGCCAGCTCCTCCCCCGGACAGGGGGTCTACGAGCAGTACTTC. Its protein is CASSSPGQGVYEQYF.

This clone was seen only a few times. The V and J genes are TRBV20-1 and TRBJ2-7, with 8 bases fitting TRBD1. The CDR3 spans 15 residues. V shed 3 bases and J 2 bases; nucleotides not matched to a gene: 9. The germline V gene has CDR1 DFQATT and CDR2 SNEGSKA (reference sequence). Here the CDR3 reads CSASSRTGNTYEQYF. The CDR3 DNA reads TGCAGTGCTAGTAGCCGGACAGGGAACACCTACGAGCAGTACTTC.